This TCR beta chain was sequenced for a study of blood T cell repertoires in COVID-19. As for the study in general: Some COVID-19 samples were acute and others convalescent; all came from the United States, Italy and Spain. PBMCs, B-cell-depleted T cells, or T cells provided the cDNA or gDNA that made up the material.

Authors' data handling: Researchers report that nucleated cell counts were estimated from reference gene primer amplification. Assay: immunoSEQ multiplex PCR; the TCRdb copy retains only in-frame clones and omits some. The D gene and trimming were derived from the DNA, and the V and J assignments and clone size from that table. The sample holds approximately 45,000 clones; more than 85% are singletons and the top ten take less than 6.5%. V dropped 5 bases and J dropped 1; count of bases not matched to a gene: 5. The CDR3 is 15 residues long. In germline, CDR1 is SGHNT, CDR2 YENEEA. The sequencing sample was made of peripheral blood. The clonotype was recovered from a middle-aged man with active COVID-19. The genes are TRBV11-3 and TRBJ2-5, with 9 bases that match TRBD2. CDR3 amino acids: CASSPAGGPQETQYF. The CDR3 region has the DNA TGTGCCAGCAGCCCAGCGGGAGGTCCCCAAGAGACCCAGTACTTC.